A selection of T cell receptor beta chains follows, all from one sample in a study of OX40 agonist ivuxolimab in advanced cancers. TCRdb keeps only in-frame clones here, not all; method: immunoSEQ multiplex PCR. Of 49,000 or so clones in the sample, 89% were seen once. Sequenced here: CD4+ or CD8+ T cells sorted from blood, sampled in a trial of the OX40 agonist ivuxolimab. These receptors all stem from an adult with an advanced solid tumor such as melanoma, head and neck, liver or kidney cancer. Both conserved end residues are part of each CDR3. D genes are given only for firm matches. The size entry is marked missing in some rows and otherwise reads once, few, many or a size class.

abundance	len	v_gene	d_gene	j_gene	CDR3nt	CDR3aa
once	14	TRBV6-5	.	TRBJ2-7	TGTGCCAGCAGCCCCCGGGACTGGGCCTACGAGCAGTACTTC	CASSPRDWAYEQYF
.	14	TRBV5-6	.	TRBJ1-5	TGTGCCAGCAGCTTGGCCGTGTACGGGCAGCCCCAGCATTTT	CASSLAVYGQPQHF
.	14	TRBV27	TRBD1	TRBJ1-5	TGTGCCAGCAGAAGACAGGGTTTGGATCAGCCCCAGCATTTT	CASRRQGLDQPQHF
.	14	TRBV2	TRBD1	TRBJ1-4	TGTGCCAGCAGGAGGACAGGGGGTAATGAAAAACTGTTTTTT	CASRRTGGNEKLFF
.	14	TRBV6-5	TRBD1	TRBJ1-5	TGTGCCAGCATACCGGACAGGGAGAATCAGCCCCAGCATTTT	CASIPDRENQPQHF
.	17	TRBV7-9	.	TRBJ1-3	TGTGCCAGCAGCCCCCCCGCACAGGGAAATACTGGAAACACCATATATTTT	CASSPPAQGNTGNTIYF
.	15	TRBV6-5	.	TRBJ1-4	TGTGCCAGCAGTCCCCAGGTCAGACTGACCGAAAAACTGTTTTTT	CASSPQVRLTEKLFF
.	15	TRBV7-9	TRBD1	TRBJ1-6	TGTGCCAGCAGCCTTAAGGACAGGGATAATTCACCCCTCCACTTT	CASSLKDRDNSPLHF
.	16	TRBV7-8	.	TRBJ1-5	TGTGCCAGCAGCTTAGGTGTGACCTATAGCAATCAGCCCCAGCATTTT	CASSLGVTYSNQPQHF
.	15	TRBV6-5	TRBD2	TRBJ2-1	TGTGCCAGCAGTTACCGACTAGCGGGCGGAAATGAGCAGTTCTTC	CASSYRLAGGNEQFF
.	15	TRBV27	TRBD2	TRBJ2-7	TGTGCCAGCAAAGCAAGCGGGGGTTTTAGGTACGAGCAGTACTTC	CASKASGGFRYEQYF
.	16	TRBV27	.	TRBJ1-2	TGTGCCAGCAGTTTATCGGGGGGGGATAAAAACTATGGCTACACCTTC	CASSLSGGDKNYGYTF
once	14	TRBV7-9	.	TRBJ2-7	TGTGCCAGCACCCCCGACTCGGTGGTCTACGAGCAGTACTTC	CASTPDSVVYEQYF
.	16	TRBV4-3	.	TRBJ1-2	TGCGCCAGCAGCCAAGGTGACAGCTCTACTATCTATGGCTACACCTTC	CASSQGDSSTIYGYTF
.	13	TRBV5-8	.	TRBJ2-1	TGTGCCAGCAGCTGGAGATGGAGCAATGAGCAGTTCTTC	CASSWRWSNEQFF
.	15	TRBV30	TRBD2	TRBJ2-5	TGTGCCTGGAGTGTACTAGCGGTAAACGGGGAGACCCAGTACTTC	CAWSVLAVNGETQYF
.	12	TRBV29-1	.	TRBJ2-3	TGCAGCGTTACAGAAAAGGTGGATACGCAGTATTTT	CSVTEKVDTQYF
.	14	TRBV9	TRBD1	TRBJ2-7	TGTGCCAGCAGCGTTGGGACAGGAATGTACGAGCAGTACTTC	CASSVGTGMYEQYF
.	17	TRBV2	TRBD2	TRBJ2-1	TGTGCCGGGCAGCGGGGGGGCCCTTTAGTGTCCTACAATGAGCAGTTCTTC	CAGQRGGPLVSYNEQFF
once	15	TRBV6-5	TRBD1	TRBJ2-4	TGTGCCAGCAGTTACTTCAGGGGGACCAAAAACATTCAGTACTTC	CASSYFRGTKNIQYF
.	15	TRBV2	TRBD2	TRBJ2-5	TGTGCCAGCAAAGGCGGTAGCGGGGGACAAGAGACCCAGTACTTC	CASKGGSGGQETQYF
.	16	TRBV6-5	TRBD2	TRBJ2-1	TGTGCCAGCAGTTGGGAGGGTCTCCGATTAAATTATGAGCAGTTCTTC	CASSWEGLRLNYEQFF